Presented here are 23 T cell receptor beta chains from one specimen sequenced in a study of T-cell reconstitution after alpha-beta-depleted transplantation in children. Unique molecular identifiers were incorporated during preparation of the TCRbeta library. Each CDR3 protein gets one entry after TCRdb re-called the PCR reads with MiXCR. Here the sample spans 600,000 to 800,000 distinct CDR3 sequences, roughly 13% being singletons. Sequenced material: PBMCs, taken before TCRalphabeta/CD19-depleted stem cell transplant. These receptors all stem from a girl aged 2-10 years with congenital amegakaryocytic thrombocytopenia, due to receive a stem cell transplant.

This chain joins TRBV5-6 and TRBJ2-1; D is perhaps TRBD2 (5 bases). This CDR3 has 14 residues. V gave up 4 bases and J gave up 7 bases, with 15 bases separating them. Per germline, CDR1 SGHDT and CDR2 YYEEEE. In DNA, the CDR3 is TGTGCCAGCAGCGGCGAGGACTGGGTTAATGAGCAGTTCTTC. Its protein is CASSGEDWVNEQFF. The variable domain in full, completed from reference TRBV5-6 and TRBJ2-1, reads DAGVTQSPTHLIKTRGQQVTLRCSPKSGHDTVSWYQQALGQGPQFIFQYYEEEERQRGNFPDRFSGHQFPNYSSELNVNALLLGDSALYLCASSGEDWVNEQFFGPGTRLTVL.

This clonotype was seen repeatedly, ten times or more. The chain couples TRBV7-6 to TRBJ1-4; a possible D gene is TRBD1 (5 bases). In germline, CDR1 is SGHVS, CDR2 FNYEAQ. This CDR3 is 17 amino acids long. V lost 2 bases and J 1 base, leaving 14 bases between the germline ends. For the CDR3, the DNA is TGTGCCAGCAGCTTAAAGTTCAGGGTTGGAACTAATGAAAAACTGTTTTTT. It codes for CASSLKFRVGTNEKLFF.

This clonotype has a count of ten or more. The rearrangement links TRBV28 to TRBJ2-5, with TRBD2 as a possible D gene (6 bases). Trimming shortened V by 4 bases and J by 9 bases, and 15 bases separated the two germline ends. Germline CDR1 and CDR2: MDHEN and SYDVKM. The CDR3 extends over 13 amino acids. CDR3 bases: TGTGCCAGCAGTTGGGGGACTCAAGATGCCCAGTACTTC. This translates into CASSWGTQDAQYF.

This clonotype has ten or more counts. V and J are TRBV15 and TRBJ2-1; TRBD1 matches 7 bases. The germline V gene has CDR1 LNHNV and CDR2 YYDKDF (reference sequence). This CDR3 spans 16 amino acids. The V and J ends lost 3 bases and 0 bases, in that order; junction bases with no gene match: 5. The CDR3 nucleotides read TGTGCCACCAGCAGCGACACAGGGGTCTCCTACAATGAGCAGTTCTTC. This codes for CATSSDTGVSYNEQFF.

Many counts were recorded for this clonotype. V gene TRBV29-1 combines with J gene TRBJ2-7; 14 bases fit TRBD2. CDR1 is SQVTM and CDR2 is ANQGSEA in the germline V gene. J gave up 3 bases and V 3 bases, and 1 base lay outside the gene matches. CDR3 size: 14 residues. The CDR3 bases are TGCAGCGTTGAGGGACTAGCGGGAGACTACGAGCAGTACTTC. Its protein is CSVEGLAGDYEQYF.

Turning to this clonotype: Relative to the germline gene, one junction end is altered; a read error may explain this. DNA of the CDR3: TGCTGTGCTCAGCCACCCCTTGGCTTCTCTGGGGCCAACGTCCTGACTTTC. The encoded protein is CCAQPPLGFSGANVLTF. The chain recombines TRBV20-1 with TRBJ2-6; D not certain. Germline values: CDR1 DFQATT, CDR2 SNEGSKA (reference sequence). The CDR3 is made up of 17 amino acids.

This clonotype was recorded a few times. The CDR3 DNA sequence: TGTGCCAGCAGTTTTGGTGAGCAGTTCTTC. It translates to CASSFGEQFF. The chain is built from TRBV28 and TRBJ2-1; D gene uncertain. Deletions cut 3 bases from V and 9 bases from J, with 3 bases between. Germline-derived CDR1 and CDR2 are MDHEN and SYDVKM. The CDR3 consists of 10 residues.

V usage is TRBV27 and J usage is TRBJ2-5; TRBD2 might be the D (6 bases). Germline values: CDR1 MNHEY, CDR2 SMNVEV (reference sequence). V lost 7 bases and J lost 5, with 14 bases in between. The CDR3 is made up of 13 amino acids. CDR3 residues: CASIDGGTETQYF. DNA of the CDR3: TGTGCCAGCATCGACGGGGGTACGGAGACCCAGTACTTC.

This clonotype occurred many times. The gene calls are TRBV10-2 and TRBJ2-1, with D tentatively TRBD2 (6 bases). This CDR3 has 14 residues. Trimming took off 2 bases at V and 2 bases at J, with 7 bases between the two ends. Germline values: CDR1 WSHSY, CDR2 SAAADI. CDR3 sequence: CASSEGGAYNEQFF. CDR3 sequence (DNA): TGCGCCAGCAGTGAGGGCGGGGCCTACAATGAGCAGTTCTTC.

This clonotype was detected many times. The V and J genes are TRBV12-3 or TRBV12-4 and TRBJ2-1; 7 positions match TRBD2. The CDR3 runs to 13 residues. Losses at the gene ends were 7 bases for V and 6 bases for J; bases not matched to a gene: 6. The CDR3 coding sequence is TGTGCCAGCACATTAGCGGGCCGCAATGAGCAGTTCTTC. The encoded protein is CASTLAGRNEQFF.

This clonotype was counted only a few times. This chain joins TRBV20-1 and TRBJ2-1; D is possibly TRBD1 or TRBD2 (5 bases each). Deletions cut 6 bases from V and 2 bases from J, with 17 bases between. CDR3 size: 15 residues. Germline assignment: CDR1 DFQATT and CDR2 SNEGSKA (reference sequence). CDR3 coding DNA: TGCAGTGCCCAAGGGTCGGGGCCTACCTACAATGAGCAGTTCTTC. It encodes CSAQGSGPTYNEQFF.

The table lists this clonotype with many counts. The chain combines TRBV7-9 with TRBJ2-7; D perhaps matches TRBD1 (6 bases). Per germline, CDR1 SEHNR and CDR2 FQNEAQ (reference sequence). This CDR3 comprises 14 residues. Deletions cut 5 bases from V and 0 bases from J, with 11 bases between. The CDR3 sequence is CASSTRQDSYEQYF. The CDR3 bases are TGTGCCAGCAGCACCAGACAGGACTCCTACGAGCAGTACTTC.

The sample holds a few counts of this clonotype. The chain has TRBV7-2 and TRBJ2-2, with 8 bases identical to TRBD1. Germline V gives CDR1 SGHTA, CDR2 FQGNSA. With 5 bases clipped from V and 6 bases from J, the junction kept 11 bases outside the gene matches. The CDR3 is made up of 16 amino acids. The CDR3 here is CASSKRGGTGSGELFF. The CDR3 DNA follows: TGTGCCAGCAGCAAAAGGGGCGGGACAGGTTCCGGGGAGCTGTTTTTT.

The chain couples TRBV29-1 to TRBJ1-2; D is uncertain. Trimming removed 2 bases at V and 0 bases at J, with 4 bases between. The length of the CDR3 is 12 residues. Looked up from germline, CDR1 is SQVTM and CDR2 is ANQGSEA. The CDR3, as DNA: TGCAGCGTTGAACTGCCTAACTATGGCTACACCTTC. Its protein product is CSVELPNYGYTF. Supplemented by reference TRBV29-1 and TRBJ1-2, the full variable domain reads SAVISQKPSRDICQRGTSLTIQCQVDSQVTMMFWYRQQPGQSLTLIATANQGSEATYESGFVIDKFPISRPNLTFSTLTVSNMSPEDSSIYLCSVELPNYGYTFGSGTRLTVV.

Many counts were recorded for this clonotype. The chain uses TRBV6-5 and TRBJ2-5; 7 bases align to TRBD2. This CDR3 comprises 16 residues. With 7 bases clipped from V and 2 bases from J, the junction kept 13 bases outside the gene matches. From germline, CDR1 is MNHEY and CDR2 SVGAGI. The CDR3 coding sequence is TGTGCCAGCAAAACTAGCGCCCCGGCCCAACAAGAGACCCAGTACTTC. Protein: CASKTSAPAQQETQYF.

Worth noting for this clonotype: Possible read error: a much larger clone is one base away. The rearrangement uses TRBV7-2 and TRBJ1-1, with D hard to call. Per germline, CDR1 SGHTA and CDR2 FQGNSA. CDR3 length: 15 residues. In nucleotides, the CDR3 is TGTGCCAGCAGCCCTCGCCCATCCTGGAACTCTGAAGCTTTCTTT. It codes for CASSPRPSWNSEAFF.

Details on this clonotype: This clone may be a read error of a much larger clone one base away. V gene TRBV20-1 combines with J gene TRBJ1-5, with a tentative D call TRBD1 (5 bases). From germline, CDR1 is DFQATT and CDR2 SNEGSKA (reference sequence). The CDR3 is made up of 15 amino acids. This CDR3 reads CSAKDSLFSNQPQLF. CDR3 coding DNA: TGCAGTGCTAAAGACAGTCTATTTAGCAATCAGCCCCAGCTTTTT.

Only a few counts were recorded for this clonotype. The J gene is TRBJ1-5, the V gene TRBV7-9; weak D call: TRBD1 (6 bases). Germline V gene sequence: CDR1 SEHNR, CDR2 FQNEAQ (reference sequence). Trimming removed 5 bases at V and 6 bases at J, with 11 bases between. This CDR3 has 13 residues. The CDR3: CASSQDSGQPQHF. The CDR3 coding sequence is TGTGCCAGCAGCCAGGACAGCGGTCAGCCCCAGCATTTT. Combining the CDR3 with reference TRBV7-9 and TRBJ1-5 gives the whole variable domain DTGVSQNPRHKITKRGQNVTFRCDPISEHNRLYWYRQTLGQGPEFLTYFQNEAQLEKSRLLSDRFSAERPKGSFSTLEIQRTEQGDSAMYLCASSQDSGQPQHFGDGTRLSIL.

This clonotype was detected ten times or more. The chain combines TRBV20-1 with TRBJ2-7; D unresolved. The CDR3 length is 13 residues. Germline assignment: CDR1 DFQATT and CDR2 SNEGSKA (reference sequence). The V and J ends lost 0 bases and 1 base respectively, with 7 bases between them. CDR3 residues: CSARDWESYEQYF. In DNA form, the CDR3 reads TGCAGTGCTAGAGATTGGGAATCCTACGAGCAGTACTTC.

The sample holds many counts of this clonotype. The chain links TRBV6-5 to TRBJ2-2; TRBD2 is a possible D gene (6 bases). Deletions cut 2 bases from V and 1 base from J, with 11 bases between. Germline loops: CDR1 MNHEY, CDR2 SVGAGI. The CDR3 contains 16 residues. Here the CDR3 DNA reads TGTGCCAGCAGTTACGGAGGGGACCTGAACACCGGGGAGCTGTTTTTT. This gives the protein CASSYGGDLNTGELFF.

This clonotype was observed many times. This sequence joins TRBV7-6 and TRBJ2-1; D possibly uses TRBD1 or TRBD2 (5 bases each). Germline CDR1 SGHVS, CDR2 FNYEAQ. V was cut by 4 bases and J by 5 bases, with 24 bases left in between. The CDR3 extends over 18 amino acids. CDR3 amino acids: CASSSLLSGAVGDNEQFF. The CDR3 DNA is TGTGCCAGCAGCTCCCTTTTAAGCGGTGCCGTAGGGGACAATGAGCAGTTCTTC.

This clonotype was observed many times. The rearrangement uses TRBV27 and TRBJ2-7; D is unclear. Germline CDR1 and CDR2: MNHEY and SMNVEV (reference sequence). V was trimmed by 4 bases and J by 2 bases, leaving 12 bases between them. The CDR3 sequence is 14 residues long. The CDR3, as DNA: TGTGCCAGCAGTTCTACACTGAGAACCTACGAGCAGTACTTC. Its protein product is CASSSTLRTYEQYF.

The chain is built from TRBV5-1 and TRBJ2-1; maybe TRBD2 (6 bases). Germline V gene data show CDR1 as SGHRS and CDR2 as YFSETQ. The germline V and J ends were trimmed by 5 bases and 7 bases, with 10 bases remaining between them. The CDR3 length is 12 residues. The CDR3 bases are TGCGCCAGCAGACCAGCGGGTAATGAGCAGTTCTTC. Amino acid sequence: CASRPAGNEQFF.